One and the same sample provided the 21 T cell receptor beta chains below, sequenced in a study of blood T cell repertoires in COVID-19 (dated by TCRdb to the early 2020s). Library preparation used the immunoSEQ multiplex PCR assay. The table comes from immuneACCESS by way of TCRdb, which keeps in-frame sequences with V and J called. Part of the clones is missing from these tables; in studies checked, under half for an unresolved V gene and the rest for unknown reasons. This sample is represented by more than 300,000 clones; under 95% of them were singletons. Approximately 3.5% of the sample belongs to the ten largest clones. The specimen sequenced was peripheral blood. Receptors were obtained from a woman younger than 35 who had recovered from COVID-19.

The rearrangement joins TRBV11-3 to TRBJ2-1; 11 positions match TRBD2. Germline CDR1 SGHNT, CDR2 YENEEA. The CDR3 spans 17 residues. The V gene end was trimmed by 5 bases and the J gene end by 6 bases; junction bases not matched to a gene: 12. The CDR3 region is CASSPTLIAGGLNEQFF. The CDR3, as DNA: TGTGCCAGCAGCCCCACCCTTATAGCGGGAGGGCTCAATGAGCAGTTCTTC.

The CDR3 DNA is TGTGCCTGGAGCCGGTTAGGCGGAACTAATGAAAAACTGTTTTTT. Amino acid sequence: CAWSRLGGTNEKLFF. The chain employs TRBV30 and TRBJ1-4; D unresolved. The V end lost 3 bases, the J end lost 1 base, and 12 bases lay between the germline ends. Germline CDR1 GTSNPN, CDR2 SVGIG (reference sequence). The CDR3 totals 15 residues.

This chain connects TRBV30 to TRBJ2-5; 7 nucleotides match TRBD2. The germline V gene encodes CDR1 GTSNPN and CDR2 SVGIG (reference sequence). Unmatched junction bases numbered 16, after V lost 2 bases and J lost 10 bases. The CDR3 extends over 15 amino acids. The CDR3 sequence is CAWSPPGLAAGDQYF. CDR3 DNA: TGTGCCTGGAGTCCCCCAGGGCTAGCTGCGGGGGACCAGTACTTC.

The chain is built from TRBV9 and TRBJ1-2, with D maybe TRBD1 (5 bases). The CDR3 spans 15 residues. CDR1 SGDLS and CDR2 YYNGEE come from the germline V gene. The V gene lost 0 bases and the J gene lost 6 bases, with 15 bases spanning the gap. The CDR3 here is CASSVGGGGRDGYTF. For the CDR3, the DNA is TGTGCCAGCAGCGTAGGGGGGGGTGGCCGTGATGGCTACACCTTC.

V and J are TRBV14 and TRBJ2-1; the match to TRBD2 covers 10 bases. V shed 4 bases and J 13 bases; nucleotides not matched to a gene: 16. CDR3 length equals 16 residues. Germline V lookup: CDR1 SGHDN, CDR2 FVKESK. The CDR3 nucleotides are TGTGCCAGCAGCCCTCGGACTAGCGGAGCCACAATGATTCAGTTCTTC. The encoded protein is CASSPRTSGATMIQFF.

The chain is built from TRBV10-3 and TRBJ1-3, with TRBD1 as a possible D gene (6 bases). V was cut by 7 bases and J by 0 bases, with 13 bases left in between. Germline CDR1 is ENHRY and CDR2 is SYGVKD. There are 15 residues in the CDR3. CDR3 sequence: CAINNRDNSGNTIYF. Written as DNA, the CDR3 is TGTGCCATCAACAACCGGGACAACTCTGGAAACACCATATATTTT.

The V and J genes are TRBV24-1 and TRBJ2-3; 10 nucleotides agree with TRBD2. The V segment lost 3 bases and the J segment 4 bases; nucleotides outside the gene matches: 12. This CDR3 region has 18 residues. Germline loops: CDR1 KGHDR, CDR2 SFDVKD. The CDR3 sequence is CATSDRRSVAGGADTQYF. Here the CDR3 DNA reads TGTGCCACCAGTGATCGCCGGTCGGTAGCGGGAGGCGCAGATACGCAGTATTTT.

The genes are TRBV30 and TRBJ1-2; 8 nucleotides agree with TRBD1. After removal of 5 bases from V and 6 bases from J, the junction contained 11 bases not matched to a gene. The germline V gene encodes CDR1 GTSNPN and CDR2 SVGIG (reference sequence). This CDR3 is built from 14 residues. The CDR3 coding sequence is TGTGCCTGGTCCCAGGGGGCGCGGGGAGATGGCTACACCTTC. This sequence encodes CAWSQGARGDGYTF.

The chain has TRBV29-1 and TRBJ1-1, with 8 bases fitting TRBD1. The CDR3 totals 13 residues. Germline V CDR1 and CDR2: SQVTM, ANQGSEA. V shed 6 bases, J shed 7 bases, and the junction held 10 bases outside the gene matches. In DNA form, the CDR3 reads TGCAGCGTGGAGGGAGCACAGGGGGTTGAAGCTTTCTTT. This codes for CSVEGAQGVEAFF.

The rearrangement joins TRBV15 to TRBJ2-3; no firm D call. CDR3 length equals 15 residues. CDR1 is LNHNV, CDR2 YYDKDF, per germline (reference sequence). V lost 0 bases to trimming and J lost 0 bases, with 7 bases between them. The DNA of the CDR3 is TGTGCCACCAGCAGAGATCGAGCAAGCACAGATACGCAGTATTTT. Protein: CATSRDRASTDTQYF.

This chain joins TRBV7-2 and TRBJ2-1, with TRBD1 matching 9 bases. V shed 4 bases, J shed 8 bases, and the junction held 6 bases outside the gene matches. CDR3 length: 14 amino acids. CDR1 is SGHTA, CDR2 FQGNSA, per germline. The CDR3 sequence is CASSSGTGLHEQFF. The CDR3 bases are TGTGCCAGCAGCTCCGGGACAGGGTTACATGAGCAGTTCTTC.

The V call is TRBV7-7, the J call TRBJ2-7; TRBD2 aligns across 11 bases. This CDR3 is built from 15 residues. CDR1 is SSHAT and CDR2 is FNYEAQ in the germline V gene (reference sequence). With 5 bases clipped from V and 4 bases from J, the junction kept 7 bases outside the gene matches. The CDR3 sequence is CASSPTSGSGYEQYV. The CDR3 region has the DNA TGTGCCAGCAGCCCCACTAGCGGGAGTGGGTACGAGCAGTACGTC.

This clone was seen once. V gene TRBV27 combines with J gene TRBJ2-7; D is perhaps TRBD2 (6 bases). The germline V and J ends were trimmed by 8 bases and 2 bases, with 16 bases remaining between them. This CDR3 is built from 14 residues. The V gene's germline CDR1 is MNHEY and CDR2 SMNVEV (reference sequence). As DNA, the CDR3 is TGTGCCAGCGGCCCGGCGGGACCGCCCTACGAGCAGTACGTC. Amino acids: CASGPAGPPYEQYV.

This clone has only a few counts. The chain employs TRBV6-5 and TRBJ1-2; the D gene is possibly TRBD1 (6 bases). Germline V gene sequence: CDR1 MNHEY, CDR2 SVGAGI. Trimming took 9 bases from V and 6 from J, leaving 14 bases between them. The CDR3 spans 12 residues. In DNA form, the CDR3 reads TGTGCCAGTTGCGACAGGAACCATGGCTACACCTTC. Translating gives CASCDRNHGYTF.

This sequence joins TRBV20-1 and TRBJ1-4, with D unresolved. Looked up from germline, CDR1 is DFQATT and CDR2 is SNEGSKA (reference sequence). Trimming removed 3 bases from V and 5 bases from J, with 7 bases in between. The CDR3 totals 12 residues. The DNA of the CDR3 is TGCAGTGCTAGTCACGGGAATGAAAAACTGTTTTTT. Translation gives CSASHGNEKLFF.

In DNA, the CDR3 is TGTGCCAGCAGTTTATGGGGCTCAACTGAAGCTTTCTTT. Translated, it gives CASSLWGSTEAFF. The V and J genes are TRBV27 and TRBJ1-1; a weak D match, TRBD1 (5 bases). The CDR3 is 13 amino acids. Germline CDR1 and CDR2: MNHEY and SMNVEV (reference sequence). V was shortened by 1 base and J by 5 bases, with 8 bases between the two germline ends.

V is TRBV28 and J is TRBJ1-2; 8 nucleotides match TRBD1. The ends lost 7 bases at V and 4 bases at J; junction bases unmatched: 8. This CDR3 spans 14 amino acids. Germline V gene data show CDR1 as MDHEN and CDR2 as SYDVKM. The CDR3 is CASNNRGVGYGYTF. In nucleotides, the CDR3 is TGTGCCAGCAATAACAGGGGGGTGGGCTATGGCTACACCTTC.

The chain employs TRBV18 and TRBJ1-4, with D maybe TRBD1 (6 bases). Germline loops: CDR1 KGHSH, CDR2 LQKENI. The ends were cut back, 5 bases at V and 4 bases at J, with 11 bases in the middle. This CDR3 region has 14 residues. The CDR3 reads CASSGAGVNEKLFF. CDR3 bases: TGTGCCAGCTCAGGCGCAGGGGTTAATGAAAAACTGTTTTTT.

CDR3 region: CASSLVLAGGDNEQFF. CDR3 in DNA: TGCGCCAGCAGCTTGGTGCTAGCGGGAGGGGACAATGAGCAGTTCTTC. The chain recombines TRBV5-1 with TRBJ2-1; 12 bases align to TRBD2. This CDR3 region has 16 residues. With V trimmed by 0 bases and J by 5 bases, 3 bases remained unmatched. The germline V gene has CDR1 SGHRS and CDR2 YFSETQ.

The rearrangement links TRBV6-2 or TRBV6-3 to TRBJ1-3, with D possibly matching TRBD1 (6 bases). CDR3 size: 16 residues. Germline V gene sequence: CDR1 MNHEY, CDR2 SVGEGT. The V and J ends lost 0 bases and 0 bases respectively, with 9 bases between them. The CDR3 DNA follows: TGTGCCAGCAGTTACTCCGGACAGTTCTCTGGAAACACCATATATTTT. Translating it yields CASSYSGQFSGNTIYF.

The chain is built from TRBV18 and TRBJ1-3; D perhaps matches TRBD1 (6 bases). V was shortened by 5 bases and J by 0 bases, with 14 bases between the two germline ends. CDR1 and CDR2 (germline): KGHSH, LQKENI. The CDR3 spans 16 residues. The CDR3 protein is CASSLQGLNSGNTIYF. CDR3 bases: TGTGCCAGCTCATTACAGGGTTTAAACTCTGGAAACACCATATATTTT.